The 23 T cell receptor beta chains in this list originate from one sample, sequenced in a study of shared clonotypes between healthy human individuals. Measured with immunoSEQ multiplex PCR; TCRdb has only the in-frame clones, and not every one. The table shows some 680,000 clones, with around 73% occurring only once. Sequenced input: memory CD4+ T cells sorted from blood. As for subset: CD45RA-negative fraction. These receptors all stem from a woman aged 25 to 39 in good health.

Comment on this clone: Within the sample, other DNA sequences also encode this same CDR3. This sequence joins TRBV2 and TRBJ1-2; tentatively, D is TRBD1 (6 bases). This CDR3 is built from 13 residues. Trimming pared 5 bases from V and 1 base from J, leaving 8 bases between. Per germline, CDR1 SNHLY and CDR2 FYNNEI. CDR3 nucleotides: TGTGCCAGCAGTCGGACAGATAACTATGGCTACACCTTC. Amino acids: CASSRTDNYGYTF.

The chain uses TRBV20-1 and TRBJ2-7, with D uncertain. Germline-derived CDR1 and CDR2 are DFQATT and SNEGSKA (reference sequence). This CDR3 comprises 10 residues. With 6 bases removed from V and 5 bases from J, the gap between germline ends came to 8 bases. The CDR3 nucleotides read TGCAGTGCAGCTGGCCACGAGCAGTACTTC. Protein sequence: CSAAGHEQYF.

The chain combines TRBV18 with TRBJ2-7, with 7 bases matching TRBD1. Germline assignment: CDR1 KGHSH and CDR2 LQKENI. This CDR3 region has 14 residues. J lost 6 bases, V lost 3 bases, and 8 bases had no gene match. Here the CDR3 DNA reads TGTGCCAGCTCACCGACGACAGGGAATAGCGAGCAGTACTTC. It specifies CASSPTTGNSEQYF.

As DNA, the CDR3 is TGTGCCAGCAGCCCAAGACAGGTCGTGGACGAGCAGTACTTC. Its protein product is CASSPRQVVDEQYF. This chain joins TRBV9 and TRBJ2-7; TRBD1 is a possible D gene (6 bases). V was shortened by 4 bases and J by 5 bases, with 16 bases between the two germline ends. The CDR3 is 14 residues long. Germline V gene lookup returns CDR1 SGDLS and CDR2 YYNGEE.

CDR3 amino acids: CASSLGAGRYETQYF. DNA for the CDR3: TGCGCCAGCAGCTTGGGGGCAGGGAGATATGAGACCCAGTACTTC. This sequence joins TRBV5-1 and TRBJ2-5; D is perhaps TRBD1 or TRBD2 (5 bases each). The CDR3 sequence is 15 residues long. Per germline, CDR1 SGHRS and CDR2 YFSETQ. With 0 bases removed from V and 5 bases from J, the gap between germline ends came to 14 bases.

V is TRBV19 and J is TRBJ2-7, with D perhaps TRBD1 (6 bases). This CDR3 is 14 amino acids long. CDR1 is LNHDA and CDR2 is SQIVND in the germline V gene (reference sequence). Between the trimmed V and J ends, which lost 3 bases and 9 bases, there was a span of 18 bases. CDR3 residues: CASSIPGQPQGQYF. CDR3 DNA: TGTGCCAGTAGTATTCCCGGACAGCCGCAAGGGCAGTACTTC.

The chain links TRBV5-5 to TRBJ2-5; D is perhaps TRBD2 (5 bases). The end of the DNA is better explained by TRBJ2-7, so the J call may be wrong. Germline V CDR1 and CDR2: SGHKS, YYEKEE (reference sequence). The CDR3 length is 16 residues. CDR3 amino acids: CASSLILRARRNEQYF. CDR3 nucleotides: TGTGCCAGCAGCTTAATTCTCCGGGCCAGGAGGAACGAGCAGTACTTC.

This clone was recorded many times. At the DNA level, this CDR3 is encoded by other sequences in the same sample as well. The chain has TRBV29-1 and TRBJ2-5, with D perhaps being TRBD1 or TRBD2 (5 bases each). The V and J ends lost 4 bases and 2 bases respectively, with 14 bases between them. The CDR3 extends over 14 amino acids. The V gene's germline CDR1 is SQVTM and CDR2 ANQGSEA. CDR3 loop: CSVGGTGVQETQYF. In nucleotides, the CDR3 is TGCAGCGTTGGGGGCACCGGGGTACAAGAGACCCAGTACTTC. Based on the CDR3 plus reference TRBV29-1 and TRBJ2-5, the full variable domain is SAVISQKPSRDICQRGTSLTIQCQVDSQVTMMFWYRQQPGQSLTLIATANQGSEATYESGFVIDKFPISRPNLTFSTLTVSNMSPEDSSIYLCSVGGTGVQETQYFGPGTRLLVL.

This clone was found a few times. The J gene is TRBJ2-1, the V gene TRBV28, with 8 bases that match TRBD2. V lost 1 base to trimming and J lost 5 bases; unmatched junction nucleotides: 10. Germline V lookup: CDR1 MDHEN, CDR2 SYDVKM. The CDR3 totals 17 residues. The CDR3 coding sequence is TGTGCCAGCAGTTTATCAGGACTAGCTACGAGTAACAATGAGCAGTTCTTC. Translation gives CASSLSGLATSNNEQFF.

Concerning this clone itself: Other nucleotide sequences from this sample produce the same CDR3. V gene TRBV5-1 combines with J gene TRBJ1-3, with a weak D call TRBD1 (5 bases). Germline CDR1 SGHRS, CDR2 YFSETQ. The V end lost 0 bases, the J end lost 1 base, and 8 bases lay between the germline ends. CDR3 length: 15 amino acids. CDR3 in DNA: TGCGCCAGCAGCTTGGAGGGGAGTTCTGGAAACACCATATATTTT. Amino acid sequence: CASSLEGSSGNTIYF.

There are a few counts of this clone. The rearrangement links TRBV18 to TRBJ1-2; maybe TRBD1 (5 bases). V was clipped by 6 bases and J by 2 bases, with 10 bases between them. The CDR3 sequence is 13 residues long. CDR1 is KGHSH, CDR2 LQKENI, per germline. CDR3 protein: CASSLRDNYGYTF. CDR3 DNA sequence: TGTGCCAGCTCGCTCAGGGACAACTATGGCTACACCTTC.

The chain combines TRBV6-5 with TRBJ2-7; perhaps D is TRBD1 or TRBD2 (5 bases each). Germline CDR1 MNHEY, CDR2 SVGAGI. The CDR3 consists of 13 residues. V lost 5 bases and J lost 3, with 11 bases in between. In nucleotides, the CDR3 is TGTGCCAGCAGTGCACCGAGGGGCTACGAGCAGTACTTC. It yields the protein CASSAPRGYEQYF.

The J gene is TRBJ2-4, the V gene TRBV7-2, with D hard to call. Trimming pared 1 base from V and 3 bases from J, leaving 16 bases between. This CDR3 comprises 17 residues. Germline CDR1 reads SGHTA; CDR2 reads FQGNSA. The CDR3 DNA sequence: TGTGCCAGCAGCTTAGGGCTTTGGGGAAATGGCAAAAACATTCAGTACTTC. As protein: CASSLGLWGNGKNIQYF. Combining the CDR3 with reference TRBV7-2 and TRBJ2-4 gives the whole variable domain GAGVSQSPSNKVTEKGKDVELRCDPISGHTALYWYRQSLGQGLEFLIYFQGNSAPDKSGLPSDRFSAERTGGSVSTLTIQRTQQEDSAVYLCASSLGLWGNGKNIQYFGAGTRLSVL.

This chain links TRBV7-9 with TRBJ1-2, with 11 bases matching TRBD1. V was pared by 6 bases and J by 3 bases, with 3 bases of the junction left unmatched. Germline loops: CDR1 SEHNR, CDR2 FQNEAQ (reference sequence). The CDR3 has 14 amino acids. CDR3 in amino acids: CASREGQGDYGYTF. The CDR3 bases are TGTGCCAGCAGAGAGGGACAGGGGGACTATGGCTACACCTTC.

This clone was observed once. The chain joins TRBV28 to TRBJ1-1; weak D call: TRBD1 (5 bases). V was pared by 3 bases and J by 4 bases, with 12 bases between. This CDR3 spans 14 amino acids. The V gene's germline CDR1 is MDHEN and CDR2 SYDVKM. The CDR3 bases are TGTGCCAGCAGTTTGGGCAGGGTGGGCACTGAAGCTTTCTTT. Its translation is CASSLGRVGTEAFF.

The chain has TRBV28 and TRBJ1-2; 7 bases fit TRBD1. Trimming cost V 8 bases and J 6 bases; bases outside gene matches: 30. The CDR3 sequence is 20 residues long. The germline CDR1 and CDR2 sequences are MDHEN and SYDVKM. The CDR3 DNA reads TGTGCCAGCTACTTTGATCCCCTCTTTCGGACAGGCGCTCGGAACCATGGCTACACCTTC. It encodes CASYFDPLFRTGARNHGYTF.

The chain recombines TRBV19 with TRBJ2-2, with TRBD2 identical over 14 bases. CDR1 LNHDA and CDR2 SQIVND come from the germline V gene (reference sequence). The CDR3 has 16 amino acids. Trimming cost V 5 bases and J 7 bases; bases outside gene matches: 6. CDR3 sequence: CASSGGLAGGSGELFF. CDR3 in DNA: TGTGCCAGTAGTGGAGGACTAGCGGGAGGCAGCGGGGAGCTGTTTTTT. Full variable domain (missing parts from reference TRBV19 and TRBJ2-2): DGGITQSPKYLFRKEGQNVTLSCEQNLNHDAMYWYRQDPGQGLRLIYYSQIVNDFQKGDIAEGYSVSREKKESFPLTVTSAQKNPTAFYLCASSGGLAGGSGELFFGEGSRLTVL.

This sequence joins TRBV7-8 and TRBJ1-5, with D possibly TRBD1 on 6 matching bases. This CDR3 spans 16 amino acids. With 1 base removed from V and 3 bases from J, the gap between germline ends came to 13 bases. CDR1 and CDR2 (germline): SGHVS, FQNEAQ. In DNA form, the CDR3 reads TGTGCCAGCAGCTTAGTTGGCCAGGGGAACAATCAGCCCCAGCATTTT. Its translation: CASSLVGQGNNQPQHF.

The rearrangement joins TRBV11-2 to TRBJ2-7, with D unresolved. V gave up 1 base and J gave up 2 bases, with 12 bases separating them. Germline lookup yields CDR1 SGHAT and CDR2 FQNNGV. The length of the CDR3 is 15 residues. This CDR3 is CASSLVRIGPYEQYF. CDR3 nucleotide sequence: TGTGCCAGCAGCTTAGTGCGGATCGGCCCCTACGAGCAGTACTTC. Based on the CDR3 plus reference TRBV11-2 and TRBJ2-7, the full variable domain is EAGVAQSPRYKIIEKRQSVAFWCNPISGHATLYWYQQILGQGPKLLIQFQNNGVVDDSQLPKDRFSAERLKGVDSTLKIQPAKLEDSAVYLCASSLVRIGPYEQYFGPGTRLTVT.

This chain's CDR3 is CASSLGGQRPDPFF. For the CDR3, the DNA is TGTGCCAGCAGCTTAGGTGGACAGCGGCCCGACCCGTTCTTC. The rearrangement joins TRBV7-2 to TRBJ2-1, with D possibly being TRBD1 (6 bases). This CDR3 has 14 amino acids. Trimming stripped 1 base from V and 15 bases from J, with 19 bases between. Germline V gene lookup returns CDR1 SGHTA and CDR2 FQGNSA.

This chain connects TRBV5-1 to TRBJ1-2; TRBD1 might be the D (5 bases). There are 12 residues in the CDR3. Trimming took 5 bases from V and 8 from J, leaving 13 bases between them. In germline, CDR1 is SGHRS, CDR2 YFSETQ. CDR3 region: CASSHGQGGYTF. The CDR3 region has the DNA TGCGCCAGCAGTCACGGCCAGGGAGGCTACACCTTC.

The chain combines TRBV9 with TRBJ1-1; D uncertain. This CDR3 is built from 14 residues. V was shortened by 8 bases and J by 6 bases, with 20 bases between the two germline ends. Germline CDR1 is SGDLS and CDR2 is YYNGEE. Written as DNA, the CDR3 is TGTGCCAGTACTCCCTTGACTCTCTCGCCTGAAGCTTTCTTT. This encodes CASTPLTLSPEAFF. Filled out from reference TRBV9 and TRBJ1-1, the complete variable domain reads DSGVTQTPKHLITATGQRVTLRCSPRSGDLSVYWYQQSLDQGLQFLIQYYNGEERAKGNILERFSAQQFPDLHSELNLSSLELGDSALYFCASTPLTLSPEAFFGQGTRLTVV.

The chain recombines TRBV28 with TRBJ2-5; D remains ambiguous. The DNA end lines up better with TRBJ2-7; the J call may be wrong. Germline V gene lookup returns CDR1 MDHEN and CDR2 SYDVKM. The CDR3 runs 13 residues. This CDR3 is CASSPPQDYEQYF. The DNA for the CDR3 is TGTGCCAGCAGTCCCCCCCAAGACTACGAGCAGTACTTC.